This entry lists 29 T cell receptor beta chains sequenced from one sample in a study of T cell responses to AZD1222 COVID-19 vaccine. The repertoire was sequenced with immunoSEQ multiplex PCR; TCRdb's copy has only in-frame clones and lacks some. The sample lists under 150,000 clones, 88% occurring once. Sequencing used peripheral blood, obtained on day 0 of MenACWY control vaccination. All receptors come from an adult in good health.

V and J are TRBV5-1 and TRBJ2-7, with D tentatively TRBD1 (5 bases). This CDR3 has 14 amino acids. V lost 0 bases to trimming and J lost 2 bases, with 9 bases between them. Germline values: CDR1 SGHRS, CDR2 YFSETQ. The CDR3 here is CASSLVGRAYEQYF. Written as DNA, the CDR3 is TGCGCCAGCAGCTTGGTTGGCAGGGCCTACGAGCAGTACTTC. Together with reference TRBV5-1 and TRBJ2-7, the CDR3 gives the full variable domain: KAGVTQTPRYLIKTRGQQVTLSCSPISGHRSVSWYQQTPGQGLQFLFEYFSETQRNKGNFPGRFSGRQFSNSRSEMNVSTLELGDSALYLCASSLVGRAYEQYFGPGTRLTVT.

The genes are TRBV6-5 and TRBJ2-4; D may be TRBD2 (5 bases). There are 11 residues in the CDR3. The germline V and J ends were trimmed by 3 bases and 9 bases, with 6 bases remaining between them. From germline, CDR1 is MNHEY and CDR2 SVGAGI. CDR3 bases: TGTGCCAGCAGTTATCGGGGCATTCAGTACTTC. Its translation is CASSYRGIQYF.

The gene calls are TRBV28 and TRBJ1-4, with D maybe TRBD1 (6 bases). Germline-derived CDR1 and CDR2 are MDHEN and SYDVKM. Trimming pared 4 bases from V and 12 bases from J, leaving 12 bases between. The CDR3 sequence is 12 residues long. CDR3 amino acids: CASSSTGRELFF. The DNA for the CDR3 is TGTGCCAGCAGTTCCACAGGGAGGGAACTGTTTTTT.

V usage is TRBV7-9 and J usage is TRBJ1-2; TRBD1 agrees at 8 bases. Per the germline V gene, CDR1 is SEHNR and CDR2 is FQNEAQ (reference sequence). The CDR3 totals 15 residues. Germline trimming cut 0 bases from V and 7 bases from J; bases unmatched to any gene: 7. CDR3 residues: CASSLAADRVGGYTF. Written as DNA, the CDR3 is TGTGCCAGCAGCTTAGCGGCGGACAGGGTGGGTGGCTACACCTTC. The full variable domain, in which reference TRBV7-9 and TRBJ1-2 provide the parts outside the CDR3, is DTGVSQNPRHKITKRGQNVTFRCDPISEHNRLYWYRQTLGQGPEFLTYFQNEAQLEKSRLLSDRFSAERPKGSFSTLEIQRTEQGDSAMYLCASSLAADRVGGYTFGSGTRLTVV.

This clone was picked up one time. J is TRBJ1-4 and V is TRBV7-2; 9 bases map to TRBD1. The CDR3 runs 15 residues. CDR1 SGHTA and CDR2 FQGNSA come from the germline V gene. The V gene end was trimmed by 5 bases and the J gene end by 7 bases; junction bases not matched to a gene: 8. CDR3 bases: TGTGCCAGCAGCCAAAAACAGGGGGCGCCTGAAAAACTGTTTTTT. Its translation: CASSQKQGAPEKLFF. Filled out from reference TRBV7-2 and TRBJ1-4, the complete variable domain reads GAGVSQSPSNKVTEKGKDVELRCDPISGHTALYWYRQSLGQGLEFLIYFQGNSAPDKSGLPSDRFSAERTGGSVSTLTIQRTQQEDSAVYLCASSQKQGAPEKLFFGSGTQLSVL.

V gene TRBV30 combines with J gene TRBJ2-1; no firm D call. Looked up from germline, CDR1 is GTSNPN and CDR2 is SVGIG (reference sequence). This CDR3 is built from 12 residues. Between the trimmed V and J ends, which lost 0 bases and 6 bases, there was a span of 6 bases. The CDR3 DNA reads as TGTGCCTGGAGTGTACTCCCCAATGAGCAGTTCTTC. Translating it yields CAWSVLPNEQFF.

CDR3 loop: CASSVAPGSDQPQHF. CDR3 DNA: TGTGCCAGCAGCGTAGCCCCTGGGTCGGATCAGCCCCAGCATTTT. V usage is TRBV9 and J usage is TRBJ1-5, with unresolved D. Germline CDR1 is SGDLS and CDR2 is YYNGEE. V lost 0 bases and J lost 5, with 12 bases in between. This CDR3 comprises 15 residues. Full variable domain (outside the CDR3, taken from reference TRBV9 and TRBJ1-5): DSGVTQTPKHLITATGQRVTLRCSPRSGDLSVYWYQQSLDQGLQFLIQYYNGEERAKGNILERFSAQQFPDLHSELNLSSLELGDSALYFCASSVAPGSDQPQHFGDGTRLSIL.

The chain links TRBV2 to TRBJ1-6, with 8 bases aligning to TRBD1. The germline V gene has CDR1 SNHLY and CDR2 FYNNEI. With 3 bases clipped from V and 4 bases from J, the junction kept 5 bases outside the gene matches. The CDR3 is made up of 16 amino acids. CDR3 residues: CASSDGQGAYNSPLHF. Here the CDR3 DNA reads TGTGCCAGCAGTGACGGACAGGGAGCGTATAATTCACCCCTCCACTTT.

The V call is TRBV9, the J call TRBJ2-5; 8 bases are a match to TRBD2. CDR1 and CDR2 from the germline V gene are SGDLS and YYNGEE. V lost 3 bases and J lost 5; bases outside the gene matches: 3. The CDR3 sequence is 13 residues long. This chain's CDR3 is CASSARGRETQYF. The CDR3, as DNA: TGTGCCAGCAGCGCCCGCGGGAGGGAGACCCAGTACTTC.

The chain combines TRBV2 with TRBJ2-3; TRBD2 matches 13 bases. Losses at the gene ends were 5 bases for V and 1 base for J; bases not matched to a gene: 6. The CDR3 is 17 amino acids. Germline V gene lookup returns CDR1 SNHLY and CDR2 FYNNEI. CDR3 amino acids: CASSRGTSGIGTDTQYF. The CDR3 nucleotides are TGTGCCAGCAGTCGAGGGACTAGCGGGATTGGCACAGATACGCAGTATTTT.

The chain's CDR3 is CASSYWPGTLNTEAFF. The DNA of the CDR3 is TGCGCCAGCAGCTACTGGCCGGGGACCTTGAACACTGAAGCTTTCTTT. The chain is built from TRBV5-1 and TRBJ1-1; TRBD1 is a possible D gene (5 bases). V lost 3 bases and J 0 bases, leaving 15 bases between the germline ends. Per the germline V gene, CDR1 is SGHRS and CDR2 is YFSETQ. The CDR3 sequence is 16 residues long.

The sample holds a few counts of this clone. This sequence joins TRBV12-3 or TRBV12-4 and TRBJ1-2; D possibly corresponds to TRBD1 (5 bases). V lost 8 bases and J lost 5, with 15 bases in between. CDR3 length: 13 amino acids. The CDR3 region is CASSRGIGYGYTF. In nucleotides, the CDR3 is TGTGCCAGCTCCCGGGGCATTGGGTATGGCTACACCTTC.

This chain links TRBV5-1 with TRBJ1-4; unclear D gene. The V gene lost 1 base and the J gene lost 0 bases, with 7 bases spanning the gap. This CDR3 is 15 amino acids long. CDR1 SGHRS and CDR2 YFSETQ come from the germline V gene. The CDR3 DNA follows: TGCGCCAGCAGCTTGCCGACGACAACTAATGAAAAACTGTTTTTT. It codes for CASSLPTTTNEKLFF.

This chain links TRBV5-4 with TRBJ2-5, with D tentatively TRBD1 (5 bases). CDR3 length: 15 amino acids. Looked up from germline, CDR1 is SGHNT and CDR2 is YYREEE (reference sequence). V gave up 1 base and J gave up 4 bases, with 14 bases separating them. DNA of the CDR3: TGTGCCAGCAGCTTGCCAGGCCGCAGGGCAGAGACCCAGTACTTC. Encoded protein: CASSLPGRRAETQYF.

The genes are TRBV18 and TRBJ1-1; perhaps TRBD1 as D (5 bases). V was pared by 2 bases and J by 5 bases, with 18 bases between. Germline CDR1 reads KGHSH; CDR2 reads LQKENI. The CDR3 loop spans 16 amino acids. CDR3 nucleotides: TGTGCCAGCTCACCAGACCGGCAGGGTTTAACTACTGAAGCTTTCTTT. Residues: CASSPDRQGLTTEAFF.

V gene TRBV28 combines with J gene TRBJ2-5; 7 positions match TRBD1. The germline V gene has CDR1 MDHEN and CDR2 SYDVKM. After removal of 6 bases from V and 2 bases from J, the junction contained 6 bases not matched to a gene. The CDR3 extends over 14 amino acids. This CDR3 is CASSSPGQQETQYF. CDR3 in DNA: TGTGCCAGCAGCTCCCCGGGACAGCAAGAGACCCAGTACTTC.

The chain combines TRBV28 with TRBJ2-3, with 13 nucleotides matching TRBD2. Unmatched junction bases numbered 9, after V lost 11 bases and J lost 4 bases. This CDR3 is built from 15 residues. Germline CDR1 reads MDHEN; CDR2 reads SYDVKM. The DNA for the CDR3 is TGTGCCGGACGGGGGACTAGCGGGATTGCAGATACGCAGTATTTT. Translated, it gives CAGRGTSGIADTQYF. Supplemented by reference TRBV28 and TRBJ2-3, the full variable domain reads DVKVTQSSRYLVKRTGEKVFLECVQDMDHENMFWYRQDPGLGLRLIYFSYDVKMKEKGDIPEGYSVSREKKERFSLILESASTNQTSMYLCAGRGTSGIADTQYFGPGTRLTVL.

This chain uses TRBV1 with TRBJ2-7; the tabulated D call, TRBD2, remains unverified against the DNA. TRBV1 is labeled a pseudogene. The CDR3 has 14 residues. As DNA, the CDR3 is TGCACCAGCAGCCAGGCCCCCGGGGGAGGAGAGCAGTACTTC. Translating gives CTSSQAPGGGEQYF.

This sequence joins TRBV5-4 and TRBJ1-2, with 7 positions matching TRBD1. The length of the CDR3 is 14 residues. The V gene's germline CDR1 is SGHNT and CDR2 YYREEE (reference sequence). V gave up 4 bases and J gave up 7 bases; unmatched junction bases: 10. CDR3 residues: CASSPGTALGGYTF. The CDR3 bases are TGTGCCAGCAGCCCAGGGACAGCCTTGGGTGGCTACACCTTC.

This clone appeared once. CDR3 residues: CASRLINTGELFF. For the CDR3, the DNA is TGTGCCAGCAGACTGATTAACACCGGGGAGCTGTTTTTT. V gene TRBV12-3 or TRBV12-4 combines with J gene TRBJ2-2, with D hard to call. CDR3 size: 13 residues. Trimming left V 6 bases short and J 2 bases short, with 7 bases between.

The J gene is TRBJ2-1, the V gene TRBV15; D gene ambiguous. Trimming removed 1 base from V and 8 bases from J, with 9 bases in between. Germline CDR1 and CDR2: LNHNV and YYDKDF (reference sequence). The CDR3 extends over 13 amino acids. In nucleotides, the CDR3 is TGTGCCACCAGCAGAGGCGACGGAGATGAGCAGTTCTTC. It yields the protein CATSRGDGDEQFF.

V usage is TRBV5-1 and J usage is TRBJ1-1, with D perhaps TRBD1 (5 bases). V was clipped by 7 bases and J by 5 bases, with 12 bases between them. Germline values: CDR1 SGHRS, CDR2 YFSETQ. This CDR3 spans 12 amino acids. The CDR3 sequence: CASGQTITEAFF. The CDR3 DNA reads as TGCGCCAGCGGACAAACAATAACTGAAGCTTTCTTT.

The CDR3 sequence: CATSDHSGNRYNEQFF. In DNA, the CDR3 is TGTGCCACCAGTGACCACAGCGGGAATCGCTACAATGAGCAGTTCTTC. The V call is TRBV24-1, the J call TRBJ2-1; 7 positions agree with TRBD2. The trim removed 4 bases at V and 3 bases at J, leaving 8 bases unmatched. The CDR3 extends over 16 amino acids. Germline CDR1 reads KGHDR; CDR2 reads SFDVKD.

The genes are TRBV28 and TRBJ2-5, with D possibly TRBD2 on 6 matching bases. Germline V gene data show CDR1 as MDHEN and CDR2 as SYDVKM. This CDR3 is built from 15 residues. Trimming pared 4 bases from V and 5 bases from J, leaving 17 bases between. CDR3 nucleotide sequence: TGTGCCAGCAGTTCCGTTAGCGGCCCTAGGGAGACCCAGTACTTC. Translating it yields CASSSVSGPRETQYF.

The chain is built from TRBV9 and TRBJ2-2; possibly TRBD2 for D (5 bases). This CDR3 is built from 15 residues. With 3 bases removed from V and 4 bases from J, the gap between germline ends came to 13 bases. Germline CDR1 SGDLS, CDR2 YYNGEE. The CDR3 spells CASSGPGLSTGELFF. The CDR3 bases are TGTGCCAGCAGCGGCCCCGGACTCTCCACCGGGGAGCTGTTTTTT.

This sequence joins TRBV5-4 and TRBJ2-5; the D call may be TRBD1 or TRBD2 (6 bases each). Germline lookup yields CDR1 SGHNT and CDR2 YYREEE (reference sequence). This CDR3 is 16 amino acids long. The V end lost 0 bases, the J end lost 7 bases, and 19 bases lay between the germline ends. CDR3 DNA sequence: TGTGCCAGCAGCTTGGCCGGATCGGGGGCTATTCGGACCCAGTACTTC. Translated, it gives CASSLAGSGAIRTQYF.

The rearrangement uses TRBV5-1 and TRBJ1-2, with D uncertain. Germline V CDR1 and CDR2: SGHRS, YFSETQ. This CDR3 is 15 amino acids long. V shed 0 bases and J shed 6 bases, with 15 bases lying between them. The CDR3 loop is CASSLGRGRIDGYTF. CDR3 nucleotide sequence: TGCGCCAGCAGCTTGGGACGTGGGAGGATAGATGGCTACACCTTC. Variable domain in full (rest from reference TRBV5-1 and TRBJ1-2): KAGVTQTPRYLIKTRGQQVTLSCSPISGHRSVSWYQQTPGQGLQFLFEYFSETQRNKGNFPGRFSGRQFSNSRSEMNVSTLELGDSALYLCASSLGRGRIDGYTFGSGTRLTVV.

The CDR3 spells CASSPRLAGLYEQYF. CDR3 DNA: TGTGCCAGCAGCCCGCGACTAGCGGGGTTATACGAGCAGTACTTC. The J gene is TRBJ2-7, the V gene TRBV3-1 (or the pseudogene TRBV3-2), with 11 positions matching TRBD2. Germline V gives CDR1 LGHDT, CDR2 YNNKEL (reference sequence). CDR3 length: 15 amino acids. V lost 4 bases, J lost 4 bases, and 6 bases stayed unmatched.

The chain joins TRBV28 to TRBJ1-2; 8 positions agree with TRBD1. V lost 6 bases, J lost 6 bases, and 12 bases stayed unmatched. Germline V gene data show CDR1 as MDHEN and CDR2 as SYDVKM. This CDR3 region has 15 residues. DNA for the CDR3: TGTGCCAGCAGCTCTTCTTGGACAGGGAAGGATGGCTACACCTTC. It encodes CASSSSWTGKDGYTF.